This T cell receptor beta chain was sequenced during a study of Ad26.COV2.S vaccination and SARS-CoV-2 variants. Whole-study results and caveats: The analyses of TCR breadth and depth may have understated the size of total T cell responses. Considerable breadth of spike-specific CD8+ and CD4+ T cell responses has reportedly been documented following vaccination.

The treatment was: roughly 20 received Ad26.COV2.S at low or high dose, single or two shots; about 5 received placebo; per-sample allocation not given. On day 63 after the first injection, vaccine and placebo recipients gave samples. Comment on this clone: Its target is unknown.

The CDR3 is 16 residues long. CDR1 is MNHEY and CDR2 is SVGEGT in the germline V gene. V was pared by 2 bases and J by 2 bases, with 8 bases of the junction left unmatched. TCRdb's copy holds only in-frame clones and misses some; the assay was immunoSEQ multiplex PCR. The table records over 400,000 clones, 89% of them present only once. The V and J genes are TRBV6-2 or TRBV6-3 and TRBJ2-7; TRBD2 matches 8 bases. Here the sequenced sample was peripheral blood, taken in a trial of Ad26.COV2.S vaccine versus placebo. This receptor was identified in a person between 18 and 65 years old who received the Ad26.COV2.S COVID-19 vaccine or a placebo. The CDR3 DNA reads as TGTGCCAGCAGTTACCGTCGGCGGGGGGTCCCCTACGAGCAGTACTTC. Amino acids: CASSYRRRGVPYEQYF.